Each of the 32 T cell receptor beta chains below was sequenced from the same sample in a study of cytomegalovirus exposure and HLA in healthy donors. PCR involved 60 Vbeta and 13 Jbeta primers. Measured with immunoSEQ multiplex PCR; TCRdb has only the in-frame clones, and not every one. Among about 300,000 clones listed, 80% to 90% were seen once. The sequenced sample was PBMCs. The source is a man aged 35 to 55 in good health and CMV-seropositive.

The J gene is TRBJ2-7, the V gene TRBV29-1; D call uncertain. V lost 4 bases, J lost 3 bases, and 16 bases lay in between. Germline loops: CDR1 SQVTM, CDR2 ANQGSEA. This CDR3 comprises 14 residues. CDR3 residues: CSVGLSDKFYEQYF. The DNA of the CDR3 is TGCAGCGTTGGGCTTTCCGACAAGTTCTACGAGCAGTACTTC.

The V gene is TRBV19, the J gene TRBJ2-6, with 8 bases matching TRBD1. Germline lookup yields CDR1 LNHDA and CDR2 SQIVND (reference sequence). CDR3 length: 19 amino acids. After removal of 5 bases from V and 4 bases from J, the junction contained 16 bases not matched to a gene. DNA of the CDR3: TGTGCCAGTAGTGGCTCCGTAGCAGGGGGCTCTTACGGGGCCAACGTCCTGACTTTC. It codes for CASSGSVAGGSYGANVLTF.

This clone has just a few counts. The chain links TRBV19 to TRBJ1-1; no definite D call. The V end lost 1 base, the J end lost 2 bases, and 8 bases lay between the germline ends. Germline CDR1 and CDR2: LNHDA and SQIVND (reference sequence). The CDR3 totals 14 residues. CDR3 nucleotide sequence: TGTGCCAGTAGTATAGTTGGAGGAAACACTGAAGCTTTCTTT. Its translation: CASSIVGGNTEAFF.

CDR3 nucleotides: TGTGCCAGCAGCACCCGAGCGGGAGTGGGCTACGAGCAGTACTTC. It is translated as CASSTRAGVGYEQYF. The rearrangement links TRBV7-2 to TRBJ2-7; 8 positions agree with TRBD2. From germline, CDR1 is SGHTA and CDR2 FQGNSA. This CDR3 is 15 amino acids long. The J segment lost 3 bases and the V segment lost 5 bases, leaving 9 bases of the junction unmatched.

V usage is TRBV15 and J usage is TRBJ1-1, with D possibly TRBD1 on 6 matching bases. The V end lost 0 bases, the J end lost 1 base, and 9 bases lay between the germline ends. This CDR3 has 15 amino acids. CDR1 is LNHNV, CDR2 YYDKDF, per germline (reference sequence). The CDR3 DNA reads TGTGCCACCAGCAGAGATCCCAGGGGGAACACTGAAGCTTTCTTT. This translates into CATSRDPRGNTEAFF. The whole variable domain, filled in from reference TRBV15 and TRBJ1-1, reads DAMVIQNPRYQVTQFGKPVTLSCSQTLNHNVMYWYQQKSSQAPKLLFHYYDKDFNNEADTPDNFQSRRPNTSFCFLDIRSPGLGDTAMYLCATSRDPRGNTEAFFGQGTRLTVV.

The gene calls are TRBV6-4 and TRBJ2-1, with TRBD2 matching over 7 bases. CDR1 is MRHNA and CDR2 is SNTAGT in the germline V gene. CDR3 length: 14 amino acids. J lost 8 bases, V lost 8 bases, and 12 bases had no gene match. The CDR3 loop is CASREDLGLDEQFF. The CDR3 nucleotides read TGTGCCAGCCGGGAGGACCTAGGATTGGATGAGCAGTTCTTC.

The chain couples TRBV6-1 to TRBJ1-6; D gene uncertain. Trimming shortened V by 0 bases and J by 6 bases, and 9 bases separated the two germline ends. The CDR3 is made up of 15 amino acids. Germline-derived CDR1 and CDR2 are MNHNS and SASEGT. The CDR3 loop is CASSEAATRNSPLHF. The CDR3 nucleotides read TGTGCCAGCAGTGAAGCGGCGACACGTAATTCACCCCTCCACTTT.

The V gene is TRBV7-9, the J gene TRBJ2-7; 14 bases are shared with TRBD2. Germline V lookup: CDR1 SEHNR, CDR2 FQNEAQ (reference sequence). The length of the CDR3 is 15 residues. The J segment lost 7 bases and the V segment lost 6 bases, leaving 8 bases of the junction unmatched. The chain's CDR3 is CASRTGTSGSGEQYF. CDR3 sequence (DNA): TGTGCCAGCAGAACCGGGACTAGCGGGAGTGGAGAGCAGTACTTC.

This chain joins TRBV9 and TRBJ1-1; D uncertain. Germline assignment: CDR1 SGDLS and CDR2 YYNGEE. V gave up 0 bases and J gave up 6 bases, with 12 bases separating them. The CDR3 contains 14 residues. The CDR3 DNA is TGTGCCAGCAGCGTAGCTACTTATGGGCCTGAAGCTTTCTTT. Encoded protein: CASSVATYGPEAFF.

Comment on this clone: A junction boundary mismatches the germline segment, possibly from a read error. The chain has TRBV7-9 and TRBJ2-1; D is perhaps TRBD2 (6 bases). This CDR3 comprises 14 residues. Germline-derived CDR1 and CDR2 are SEHNR and FQNEAQ (reference sequence). The CDR3 here is CSSTKASESNEQFF. CDR3 nucleotide sequence: TGTTCCAGCACCAAAGCTAGCGAGTCCAATGAGCAGTTCTTC.

The chain employs TRBV6-1 and TRBJ2-7, with TRBD2 matching over 10 bases. Germline V gives CDR1 MNHNS, CDR2 SASEGT. The V gene end was trimmed by 0 bases and the J gene end by 4 bases; junction bases not matched to a gene: 6. The CDR3 length is 16 residues. This chain's CDR3 is CASSEALPTSGYEQYF. CDR3 nucleotide sequence: TGTGCCAGCAGTGAAGCGCTACCGACTAGCGGGTACGAGCAGTACTTC.

This sequence joins TRBV28 and TRBJ2-1; weak D call: TRBD1 (5 bases). CDR3 length: 13 amino acids. Germline lookup yields CDR1 MDHEN and CDR2 SYDVKM. V gave up 8 bases and J gave up 3 bases, with 11 bases separating them. CDR3 nucleotide sequence: TGTGCCAGCGTACCAGGGATCTACAATGAGCAGTTCTTC. Protein product: CASVPGIYNEQFF. Looking up the rest from reference TRBV28 and TRBJ2-1 gives the full variable domain: DVKVTQSSRYLVKRTGEKVFLECVQDMDHENMFWYRQDPGLGLRLIYFSYDVKMKEKGDIPEGYSVSREKKERFSLILESASTNQTSMYLCASVPGIYNEQFFGPGTRLTVL.

For this clone: Other DNA sequences of this sample code for an identical CDR3. The rearrangement joins TRBV9 to TRBJ1-1; TRBD1 agrees at 8 bases. Germline CDR1 is SGDLS and CDR2 is YYNGEE. With 4 bases clipped from V and 4 bases from J, the junction kept 3 bases outside the gene matches. The length of the CDR3 is 13 residues. The CDR3 is CASSTGGGTEAFF. The CDR3 DNA reads TGTGCCAGCAGCACAGGGGGGGGCACTGAAGCTTTCTTT.

The chain is built from TRBV2 and TRBJ1-5; D perhaps matches TRBD1 (6 bases). The germline V and J ends were trimmed by 6 bases and 1 base, with 10 bases remaining between them. Germline V gives CDR1 SNHLY, CDR2 FYNNEI. This CDR3 spans 14 amino acids. The CDR3 DNA is TGTGCCAGCAGCGGGGGGCGGAGCAATCAGCCCCAGCATTTT. This encodes CASSGGRSNQPQHF.

J is TRBJ1-2 and V is TRBV30; 8 nucleotides align to TRBD1. V was clipped by 3 bases and J by 4 bases; unmatched bases: 7. CDR1 and CDR2 (germline): GTSNPN, SVGIG (reference sequence). The CDR3 has 14 amino acids. The CDR3 sequence is CAWRAGQGRYGYTF. CDR3 in DNA: TGTGCCTGGAGGGCCGGACAGGGCCGCTATGGCTACACCTTC.

This clone occurred once. This rearrangement joins TRBV4-1 to TRBJ2-7, with 10 positions matching TRBD2. J lost 4 bases, V lost 2 bases, and 5 bases had no gene match. CDR1 is MGHRA and CDR2 is YSYEKL in the germline V gene. The CDR3 has 15 amino acids. CDR3 region: CASSQRASGSYEQYF. The CDR3 nucleotides are TGCGCCAGCAGCCAAAGGGCTAGCGGGAGTTACGAGCAGTACTTC.

The rearrangement uses TRBV7-2 and TRBJ2-4; a weak D match, TRBD1 (5 bases). Germline V gene data show CDR1 as SGHTA and CDR2 as FQGNSA. The CDR3 spans 16 residues. Between the trimmed V and J ends, which lost 1 base and 3 bases, there was a span of 13 bases. The CDR3 sequence is CASSLVSGSGKNIQYF. CDR3 nucleotides: TGTGCCAGCAGCTTAGTCTCAGGGTCGGGCAAAAACATTCAGTACTTC.

The chain has TRBV15 and TRBJ2-5; TRBD2 agrees at 10 bases. Germline assignment: CDR1 LNHNV and CDR2 YYDKDF (reference sequence). The trim removed 3 bases at V and 3 bases at J, leaving 7 bases unmatched. The CDR3 has 16 amino acids. The CDR3 nucleotides read TGTGCCACCAGCAGGTTGGGGCTAGCGGGAGAAGAGACCCAGTACTTC. This translates into CATSRLGLAGEETQYF.

This chain joins TRBV10-3 and TRBJ2-7, with TRBD2 matching 9 bases. This CDR3 region has 14 residues. V shed 6 bases, J shed 2 bases, and the junction held 5 bases outside the gene matches. Germline-derived CDR1 and CDR2 are ENHRY and SYGVKD. The CDR3 loop is CAIRLTSGPYEQYF. DNA for the CDR3: TGTGCCATCAGGCTGACTAGCGGCCCCTACGAGCAGTACTTC.

The V and J genes are TRBV28 and TRBJ2-1, with 8 bases aligning to TRBD2. The V and J ends lost 5 bases and 8 bases, in that order; junction bases with no gene match: 17. The CDR3 is 17 residues long. The germline V gene encodes CDR1 MDHEN and CDR2 SYDVKM. This CDR3 is CASSARLGGDHEDEQFF. The CDR3 bases are TGTGCCAGCAGTGCCCGCCTCGGGGGGGATCATGAGGATGAGCAGTTCTTC.

Comments on this clone: A junction boundary mismatches the germline segment, possibly from a read error. The gene calls are TRBV7-9 and TRBJ1-4, with D possibly matching TRBD1 (5 bases). Germline V gene data show CDR1 as SEHNR and CDR2 as FQNEAQ (reference sequence). The CDR3 totals 15 residues. Here the CDR3 DNA reads TGTTCCAGCAGCTTCCCCACAGGCACTGGGGAAAAACTGTTTTTT. Translation: CSSSFPTGTGEKLFF.

As DNA, the CDR3 is TGTGCCAGCTCACCACAGAGAACCTACGAGCAGTACTTC. Encoded protein: CASSPQRTYEQYF. The chain couples TRBV18 to TRBJ2-7, with D unclear. This CDR3 contains 13 residues. Germline V gene data show CDR1 as KGHSH and CDR2 as LQKENI. The ends were cut back, 1 base at V and 2 bases at J, with 6 bases in the middle.

V is TRBV28 and J is TRBJ2-3; 8 nucleotides agree with TRBD2. V gave up 2 bases and J gave up 7 bases; unmatched junction bases: 8. Germline CDR1 reads MDHEN; CDR2 reads SYDVKM. CDR3 size: 15 residues. CDR3 region: CASSLAGGPVNTQYF. The DNA of the CDR3 is TGTGCCAGCAGTTTAGCGGGAGGCCCGGTTAATACGCAGTATTTT.

The V and J genes are TRBV28 and TRBJ2-7; 7 bases map to TRBD2. Germline-derived CDR1 and CDR2 are MDHEN and SYDVKM. Unmatched junction bases numbered 11, after V lost 6 bases and J lost 0 bases. The CDR3 has 16 residues. The CDR3 sequence is CASSPSGGGSSYEQYF. The CDR3 nucleotides read TGTGCCAGCAGCCCCTCTGGCGGGGGAAGCTCCTACGAGCAGTACTTC.

This chain joins TRBV5-1 and TRBJ1-1, with TRBD1 matching 7 bases. CDR3 length: 14 residues. CDR1 and CDR2 from the germline V gene are SGHRS and YFSETQ. V was pared by 2 bases and J by 3 bases, with 4 bases of the junction left unmatched. The CDR3 DNA sequence: TGCGCCAGCAGCTTCGCCGGGACAGACACTGAAGCTTTCTTT. This gives the protein CASSFAGTDTEAFF.

The rearrangement joins TRBV28 to TRBJ2-2; TRBD2 agrees at 8 bases. The CDR3 length is 19 residues. J was trimmed by 6 bases and V by 5 bases; bases with no gene match: 20. The germline gives CDR1 MDHEN, CDR2 SYDVKM. The CDR3 here is CASSPRLGSGNVSPGELFF. The CDR3 nucleotides read TGTGCCAGCAGTCCACGGCTCGGTAGCGGGAACGTTAGTCCCGGGGAGCTGTTTTTT.

The rearrangement joins TRBV14 to TRBJ2-1, with D possibly being TRBD1 (6 bases). Trimming pared 5 bases from V and 2 bases from J, leaving 10 bases between. The CDR3 is 14 residues long. Germline loops: CDR1 SGHDN, CDR2 FVKESK. In DNA form, the CDR3 reads TGTGCCAGCAGCAGGGGGTCCCCCTACAATGAGCAGTTCTTC. Protein product: CASSRGSPYNEQFF.

This clone was recorded once. The chain employs TRBV25-1 and TRBJ1-4; a weak D match, TRBD1 (5 bases). CDR1 is MGHDK, CDR2 SYGVNS, per germline. V was trimmed by 3 bases and J by 8 bases, leaving 13 bases between them. The CDR3 consists of 14 residues. The CDR3 spells CASSDRYAGEKLFF. For the CDR3, the DNA is TGTGCCAGCAGTGATAGATATGCAGGGGAAAAACTGTTTTTT.

This clone was observed once. The rearrangement links TRBV5-4 to TRBJ2-1; TRBD1 matches 7 bases. J was trimmed by 0 bases and V by 2 bases; bases with no gene match: 2. Germline CDR1 and CDR2: SGHNT and YYREEE (reference sequence). The CDR3 has 15 amino acids. CDR3 coding DNA: TGTGCCAGCAGCTTACCAGGGGGCTCCTACAATGAGCAGTTCTTC. It encodes CASSLPGGSYNEQFF.

The chain couples TRBV19 to TRBJ1-1; D might be TRBD1 (5 bases). CDR1 and CDR2 from the germline V gene are LNHDA and SQIVND (reference sequence). The CDR3 has 14 amino acids. The ends were cut back, 9 bases at V and 4 bases at J, with 18 bases in the middle. The CDR3 protein is CASILRPGGTEAFF. The DNA for the CDR3 is TGTGCCAGCATCCTACGTCCGGGGGGCACTGAAGCTTTCTTT.

The chain joins TRBV30 to TRBJ1-5, with a weak D call TRBD1 (6 bases). The V end was cut by 0 bases, the J end by 4 bases, with 10 bases between. The CDR3 sequence is 14 residues long. From germline, CDR1 is GTSNPN and CDR2 SVGIG (reference sequence). The chain's CDR3 is CAWSVQQGNQPQHF. In DNA, the CDR3 is TGTGCCTGGAGTGTACAGCAGGGGAATCAGCCCCAGCATTTT.

This clone was seen just once. This sequence joins TRBV10-3 and TRBJ2-2; the match to TRBD2 covers 9 bases. The V and J ends lost 1 base and 5 bases, in that order; junction bases with no gene match: 5. This CDR3 is built from 16 residues. CDR1 and CDR2 from the germline V gene are ENHRY and SYGVKD. CDR3 sequence: CAISELAGELTGELFF. The CDR3 region has the DNA TGTGCCATCAGTGAGTTAGCGGGAGAGCTAACCGGGGAGCTGTTTTTT.